This entry lists 24 T cell receptor beta chains sequenced from one sample in a study of shared clonotypes between healthy human individuals. The assay was immunoSEQ multiplex PCR, and TCRdb's table has in-frame clones only and misses some. This table has around 2,000,000 clones, roughly 94% appearing once. Sequences were obtained from naive CD4+ T cells sorted from blood. Subset of the sample: CD45RA+ positively selected. These receptors originate from a man between 18 and 29 years old in good health.

The chain recombines TRBV19 with TRBJ2-7; weak D call: TRBD1 (6 bases). Germline V lookup: CDR1 LNHDA, CDR2 SQIVND (reference sequence). CDR3 length: 14 amino acids. V was cut by 5 bases and J by 2 bases, with 13 bases left in between. The CDR3, as DNA: TGTGCCAGTAGTCTCGGGACACCTACCTACGAGCAGTACTTC. This sequence encodes CASSLGTPTYEQYF.

This chain connects TRBV10-3 to TRBJ2-7; the D is unclear. From germline, CDR1 is ENHRY and CDR2 SYGVKD. The V gene lost 7 bases and the J gene lost 2 bases, with 9 bases spanning the gap. The CDR3 is made up of 12 amino acids. CDR3 region: CAIKGTPYEQYF. CDR3 coding DNA: TGTGCCATCAAGGGCACTCCCTACGAGCAGTACTTC.

This rearrangement joins TRBV7-9 to TRBJ2-2; D is ambiguous. The CDR3 length is 15 residues. Trimming took off 5 bases at V and 5 bases at J, with 15 bases between the two ends. Looked up from germline, CDR1 is SEHNR and CDR2 is FQNEAQ (reference sequence). The CDR3 sequence is CASSQRSGQTGELFF. The CDR3 coding sequence is TGTGCCAGCAGCCAGAGGTCGGGCCAGACCGGGGAGCTGTTTTTT.

The chain employs TRBV4-1 and TRBJ1-6, with D unclear. CDR3 length: 14 amino acids. Trimming removed 3 bases from V and 9 bases from J, with 12 bases in between. Per germline, CDR1 MGHRA and CDR2 YSYEKL. CDR3 sequence (DNA): TGCGCCAGCAGCCACGGGCCCCCCGGTTCACCCCTCCACTTT. Its protein is CASSHGPPGSPLHF.

This clone was recorded only once. The J gene is TRBJ2-5, the V gene TRBV2, with D possibly called TRBD1 or TRBD2 (7 bases each). The CDR3 spans 15 residues. Trimming removed 6 bases at V and 5 bases at J, with 19 bases between. CDR1 and CDR2 from the germline V gene are SNHLY and FYNNEI. CDR3: CASRLGGGGAETQYF. The CDR3 DNA follows: TGTGCCAGCAGGCTGGGGGGAGGGGGCGCCGAGACCCAGTACTTC.

This chain joins TRBV2 and TRBJ1-1; D is perhaps TRBD1 (5 bases). V lost 5 bases and J lost 0, with 13 bases in between. The germline CDR1 and CDR2 sequences are SNHLY and FYNNEI. This CDR3 is built from 15 residues. The CDR3 region is CASSTFGTVNTEAFF. The CDR3 nucleotides are TGTGCCAGCAGTACGTTTGGGACGGTGAACACTGAAGCTTTCTTT.

This clone was seen once. The chain combines TRBV29-1 with TRBJ2-3, with TRBD2 matching 12 bases. The CDR3 has 15 residues. The J segment lost 1 base and the V segment lost 5 bases, leaving 4 bases of the junction unmatched. Germline-derived CDR1 and CDR2 are SQVTM and ANQGSEA. In DNA, the CDR3 is TGCAGCGTTCAGACTAGCGGGAGAGGCACAGATACGCAGTATTTT. It is translated as CSVQTSGRGTDTQYF.

This sequence joins TRBV5-4 and TRBJ2-3, with 12 nucleotides matching TRBD2. The junction had 12 bases not matched to a gene; V was cut back by 4 bases and J by 3 bases. There are 18 residues in the CDR3. From germline, CDR1 is SGHNT and CDR2 YYREEE (reference sequence). The CDR3 protein is CASSPSGGANSLTDTQYF. CDR3 nucleotides: TGTGCCAGCAGCCCTAGCGGGGGGGCGAATAGTCTTACAGATACGCAGTATTTT.

The chain couples TRBV4-3 to TRBJ1-4, with 7 bases that match TRBD1. From germline, CDR1 is LGHNA and CDR2 YSLEER. V was pared by 0 bases and J by 8 bases, with 9 bases of the junction left unmatched. The CDR3 covers 16 residues. The CDR3 coding sequence is TGCGCCAGCAGCCAAGAGACAGGGAGGGCGGAGGAAAAACTGTTTTTT. Translation: CASSQETGRAEEKLFF.

V gene TRBV5-6 combines with J gene TRBJ1-6; 7 nucleotides match TRBD1. V shed 4 bases, J shed 7 bases, and the junction held 8 bases outside the gene matches. Germline-derived CDR1 and CDR2 are SGHDT and YYEEEE. CDR3 length equals 15 residues. The CDR3 region has the DNA TGTGCCAGCAGCGGGCAGACAGGGACAAATTCACCCCTCCACTTT. Its protein product is CASSGQTGTNSPLHF.

The rearrangement links TRBV5-1 to TRBJ2-5, with 9 bases identical to TRBD2. V dropped 1 base and J dropped 4; count of bases not matched to a gene: 8. The CDR3 extends over 16 amino acids. Germline values: CDR1 SGHRS, CDR2 YFSETQ. CDR3 nucleotide sequence: TGCGCCAGCAGCTTGCCCTTAGCGGGAGAGGGAGAGACCCAGTACTTC. This translates into CASSLPLAGEGETQYF. Based on the CDR3 plus reference TRBV5-1 and TRBJ2-5, the full variable domain is KAGVTQTPRYLIKTRGQQVTLSCSPISGHRSVSWYQQTPGQGLQFLFEYFSETQRNKGNFPGRFSGRQFSNSRSEMNVSTLELGDSALYLCASSLPLAGEGETQYFGPGTRLLVL.

The chain recombines TRBV15 with TRBJ2-1, with D unclear. V was pared by 0 bases and J by 4 bases, with 4 bases between. CDR1 is LNHNV, CDR2 YYDKDF, per germline (reference sequence). The CDR3 runs to 13 residues. The CDR3 sequence is CATSRDVYNEQFF. The CDR3 coding sequence is TGTGCCACCAGCAGAGACGTATACAATGAGCAGTTCTTC.

This clone was observed once. The gene calls are TRBV5-1 and TRBJ2-5, with 7 bases fitting TRBD1. V was pared by 4 bases and J by 1 base, with 7 bases of the junction left unmatched. This CDR3 contains 15 residues. Germline CDR1 is SGHRS and CDR2 is YFSETQ. CDR3 loop: CASSVGQLVQETQYF. CDR3 in DNA: TGCGCCAGCAGCGTGGGACAGTTAGTCCAAGAGACCCAGTACTTC.

This clone has a single count. Other DNA sequences in the same sample also yield this CDR3. V gene TRBV5-6 combines with J gene TRBJ2-7; no definite D call. This CDR3 has 13 residues. Germline V lookup: CDR1 SGHDT, CDR2 YYEEEE. Trimming left V 5 bases short and J 0 bases short, with 9 bases between. CDR3 in amino acids: CASSSLSSYEQYF. In DNA, the CDR3 is TGTGCCAGCAGTTCCCTAAGCTCCTACGAGCAGTACTTC.

Remarks on this clone: At the DNA level, this CDR3 is encoded by other sequences in the same sample as well. This rearrangement joins TRBV6-1 to TRBJ1-1; a weak D match, TRBD1 (6 bases). The CDR3 loop spans 11 amino acids. Trimming stripped 4 bases from V and 8 bases from J, with 8 bases between. Germline CDR1 MNHNS, CDR2 SASEGT. The CDR3 protein is CASSGGTEAFF. CDR3 nucleotides: TGTGCCAGCAGTGGGGGGACAGAAGCTTTCTTT.

The chain couples TRBV5-4 to TRBJ2-5; D not resolved. Trimming cost V 0 bases and J 5 bases, with 11 bases left between them. The CDR3 runs 14 residues. Germline assignment: CDR1 SGHNT and CDR2 YYREEE (reference sequence). The CDR3 sequence is CASSLDVGGETQYF. The CDR3 nucleotides read TGTGCCAGCAGCTTGGACGTGGGCGGCGAGACCCAGTACTTC.

The chain uses TRBV29-1 and TRBJ2-7; TRBD1 aligns across 12 bases. This CDR3 has 15 amino acids. V dropped 6 bases and J dropped 5; count of bases not matched to a gene: 11. The germline V gene encodes CDR1 SQVTM and CDR2 ANQGSEA. CDR3 sequence: CSVRPGQGAPNEQYF. CDR3 in DNA: TGCAGCGTCCGTCCGGGACAGGGGGCCCCCAACGAGCAGTACTTC.

The CDR3 DNA is TGTGCCAGCATCCAGGGGACGGGAGGAAGACAGCCCCAGCATTTT. Translated, it gives CASIQGTGGRQPQHF. V gene TRBV28 combines with J gene TRBJ1-5; D perhaps matches TRBD1 (6 bases). With 7 bases removed from V and 7 bases from J, the gap between germline ends came to 20 bases. The CDR3 totals 15 residues. In germline, CDR1 is MDHEN, CDR2 SYDVKM.

This sequence joins TRBV6-5 and TRBJ2-1; D perhaps matches TRBD2 (6 bases). V was cut by 0 bases and J by 3 bases, with 9 bases left in between. Germline CDR1 MNHEY, CDR2 SVGAGI. This CDR3 is 15 amino acids long. The CDR3 DNA reads TGTGCCAGCAGTTACTCGCGGGGTTACTACAATGAGCAGTTCTTC. It encodes CASSYSRGYYNEQFF.

The chain is built from TRBV5-6 and TRBJ1-2; TRBD1 agrees at 8 bases. Germline V gene sequence: CDR1 SGHDT, CDR2 YYEEEE. The V and J ends lost 0 bases and 2 bases, in that order; junction bases with no gene match: 6. CDR3 length: 16 residues. CDR3: CASSLAPGGGNYGYTF. CDR3 nucleotides: TGTGCCAGCAGCTTGGCCCCAGGGGGCGGAAACTATGGCTACACCTTC.

V gene TRBV29-1 combines with J gene TRBJ2-7; TRBD2 is a possible D gene (5 bases). The V end was cut by 6 bases, the J end by 0 bases, with 15 bases between. Germline CDR1 is SQVTM and CDR2 is ANQGSEA. The CDR3 is 14 residues long. As DNA, the CDR3 is TGCAGCGTCGGCACTAGACTGTACTCCTACGAGCAGTACTTC. Its protein product is CSVGTRLYSYEQYF.

The chain combines TRBV7-2 with TRBJ2-2; D is unclear. Trimming cost V 5 bases and J 8 bases, with 9 bases left between them. Germline values: CDR1 SGHTA, CDR2 FQGNSA. CDR3 length: 12 residues. The CDR3 DNA reads TGTGCCAGCAGCCAGGCCACGGGGGAGCTGTTTTTT. It encodes CASSQATGELFF. The variable domain in full, completed from reference TRBV7-2 and TRBJ2-2, reads GAGVSQSPSNKVTEKGKDVELRCDPISGHTALYWYRQSLGQGLEFLIYFQGNSAPDKSGLPSDRFSAERTGGSVSTLTIQRTQQEDSAVYLCASSQATGELFFGEGSRLTVL.

The V call is TRBV6-5, the J call TRBJ1-1, with a weak D call TRBD1 (5 bases). Looked up from germline, CDR1 is MNHEY and CDR2 is SVGAGI. Trimming left V 7 bases short and J 5 bases short, with 20 bases between. The CDR3 spans 15 residues. CDR3 amino acids: CASTQGGLGRTEAFF. The CDR3 DNA sequence: TGTGCCAGCACGCAGGGAGGCCTCGGACGGACTGAAGCTTTCTTT.

This chain links TRBV7-2 with TRBJ2-7; weak D call: TRBD1 (5 bases). The germline gives CDR1 SGHTA, CDR2 FQGNSA. The V end lost 1 base, the J end lost 3 bases, and 10 bases lay between the germline ends. The CDR3 loop spans 14 amino acids. As DNA, the CDR3 is TGTGCCAGCAGCTTAGGACAGCCCGTCTACGAGCAGTACTTC. It yields the protein CASSLGQPVYEQYF.